This T cell receptor (beta chain) was sequenced during a study of T cells in Graves' hyperthyroidism and ophthalmopathy. TCR beta CDR3 regions were amplified from RNA. Carried out on the TCR CDR3, a first-round RT-PCR used the HTBI primer set. Via MiXCR, TCRdb re-called the multiplex PCR reads, giving one row per CDR3 protein. Of around 350,000 distinct CDR3 sequences in the sample, approximately 17% were seen once. Hyperthyroidism patients were newly diagnosed, had disease duration under 2 months, and were aged 18 to 65 years. In its sample, this clonotype was seen many times. Germline CDR1 and CDR2: ENHRY and SYGVKD. The CDR3 runs 15 residues. The V gene end was trimmed by 6 bases and the J gene end by 4 bases; junction bases not matched to a gene: 10.

Source material: blood. This sequence was found in a woman in her twenties or thirties with Graves' hyperthyroidism that later progressed to Graves' ophthalmopathy. This rearrangement joins TRBV10-3 to TRBJ2-7; 9 bases map to TRBD2. This CDR3 is CAISSPGLAGYEQYF. Written as DNA, the CDR3 is TGTGCCATCAGCTCACCGGGACTAGCAGGATACGAGCAGTACTTC.